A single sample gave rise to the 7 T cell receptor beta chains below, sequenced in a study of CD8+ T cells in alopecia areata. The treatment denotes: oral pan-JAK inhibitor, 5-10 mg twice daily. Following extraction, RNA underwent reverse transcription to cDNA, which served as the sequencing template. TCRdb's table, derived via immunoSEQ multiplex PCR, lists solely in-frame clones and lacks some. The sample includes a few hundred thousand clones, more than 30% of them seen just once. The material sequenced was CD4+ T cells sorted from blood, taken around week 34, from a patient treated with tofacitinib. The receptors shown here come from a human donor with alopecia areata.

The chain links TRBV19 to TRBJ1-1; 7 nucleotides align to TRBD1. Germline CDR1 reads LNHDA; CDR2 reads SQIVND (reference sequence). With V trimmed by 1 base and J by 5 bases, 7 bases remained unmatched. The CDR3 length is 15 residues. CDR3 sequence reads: CASSIAGGRKTEAFF. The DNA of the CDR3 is TGTGCCAGTAGTATAGCAGGGGGTAGGAAAACTGAAGCTTTCTTT.

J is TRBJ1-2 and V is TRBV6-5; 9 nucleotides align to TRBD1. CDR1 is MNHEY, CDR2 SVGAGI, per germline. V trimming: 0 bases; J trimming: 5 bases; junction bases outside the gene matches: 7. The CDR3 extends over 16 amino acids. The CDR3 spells CASSYSGTGRGYGYTF. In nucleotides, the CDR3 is TGTGCCAGCAGTTACTCCGGGACAGGGAGGGGGTATGGCTACACCTTC.

CDR3 sequence reads: CASSGNLLSGRRETQYF. The DNA of the CDR3 is TGTGCCAGCAGCGGCAACTTGCTTAGCGGGAGGAGAGAGACCCAGTACTTC. The chain couples TRBV7-2 to TRBJ2-5, with 10 nucleotides matching TRBD2. Germline loops: CDR1 SGHTA, CDR2 FQGNSA. The CDR3 totals 17 residues. Trimming cost V 5 bases and J 4 bases; bases outside gene matches: 13.

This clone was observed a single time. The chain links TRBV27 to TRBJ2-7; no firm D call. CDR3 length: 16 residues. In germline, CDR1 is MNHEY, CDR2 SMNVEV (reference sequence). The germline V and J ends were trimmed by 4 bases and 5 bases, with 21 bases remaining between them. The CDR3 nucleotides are TGTGCCAGCAGTTCGCAACTTCTTCTGGGAAACAACGAGCAGTACTTC. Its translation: CASSSQLLLGNNEQYF.

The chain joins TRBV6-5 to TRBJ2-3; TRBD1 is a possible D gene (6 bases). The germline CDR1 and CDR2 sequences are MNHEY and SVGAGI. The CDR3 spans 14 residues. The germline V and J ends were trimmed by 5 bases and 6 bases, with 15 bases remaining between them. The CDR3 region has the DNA TGTGCCAGCAGTAATACAGGGTTAAGGGATACGCAGTATTTT. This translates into CASSNTGLRDTQYF.

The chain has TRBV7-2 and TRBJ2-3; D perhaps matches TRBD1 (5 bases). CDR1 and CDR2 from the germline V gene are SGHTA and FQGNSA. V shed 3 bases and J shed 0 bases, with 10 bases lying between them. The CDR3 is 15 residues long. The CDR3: CASSFWGGSTDTQYF. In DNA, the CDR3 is TGTGCCAGCAGCTTTTGGGGCGGTAGCACAGATACGCAGTATTTT. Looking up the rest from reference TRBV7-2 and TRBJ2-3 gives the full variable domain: GAGVSQSPSNKVTEKGKDVELRCDPISGHTALYWYRQSLGQGLEFLIYFQGNSAPDKSGLPSDRFSAERTGGSVSTLTIQRTQQEDSAVYLCASSFWGGSTDTQYFGPGTRLTVL.

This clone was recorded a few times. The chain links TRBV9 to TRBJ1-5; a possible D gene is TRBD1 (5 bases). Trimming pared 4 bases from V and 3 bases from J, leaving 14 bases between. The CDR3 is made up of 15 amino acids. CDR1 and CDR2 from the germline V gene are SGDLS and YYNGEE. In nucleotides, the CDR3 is TGTGCCAGCAGCTCCCTCGACGGACACAATCAGCCCCAGCATTTT. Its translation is CASSSLDGHNQPQHF.